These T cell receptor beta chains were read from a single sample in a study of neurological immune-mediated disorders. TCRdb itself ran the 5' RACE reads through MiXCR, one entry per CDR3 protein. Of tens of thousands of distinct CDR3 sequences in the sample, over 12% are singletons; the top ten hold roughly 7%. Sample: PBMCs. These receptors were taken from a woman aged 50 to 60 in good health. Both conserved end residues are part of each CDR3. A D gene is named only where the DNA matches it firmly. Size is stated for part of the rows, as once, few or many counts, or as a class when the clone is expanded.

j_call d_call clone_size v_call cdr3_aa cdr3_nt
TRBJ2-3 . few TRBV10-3 CAIRGAISTDTQYF TGTGCCATCAGAGGGGCAATTAGCACAGATACGCAGTATTTT
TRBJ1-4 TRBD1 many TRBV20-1 CSARDPGQGGEKLFF TGCAGTGCTAGAGACCCTGGACAGGGCGGTGAAAAACTGTTTTTT
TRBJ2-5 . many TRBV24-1 CATSDPRGGHETQYF TGTGCCACCAGTGATCCCCGTGGGGGTCACGAGACCCAGTACTTC
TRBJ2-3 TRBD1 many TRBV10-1 CASSESKTGADTQYF TGCGCCAGCAGTGAGTCGAAGACAGGGGCGGATACGCAGTATTTT
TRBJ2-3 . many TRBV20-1 CSATGTTDTQYF TGCAGTGCGACCGGGACGACAGATACGCAGTATTTT
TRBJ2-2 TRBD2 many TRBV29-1 CSVAGGAGELFF TGCAGCGTTGCCGGGGGGGCCGGGGAGCTGTTTTTT
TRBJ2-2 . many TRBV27 CASSLQVLTGELFF TGTGCCAGCAGTTTACAGGTCCTCACCGGGGAGCTGTTTTTT
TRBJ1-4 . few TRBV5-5 CASSSLGGGPKDEKLFF TGTGCCAGCAGCAGCTTGGGGGGAGGACCCAAGGATGAAAAACTGTTTTTT
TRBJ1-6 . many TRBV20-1 CSARDPGRGNSPLHF TGCAGTGCTAGAGATCCTGGACGGGGGAATTCACCCCTCCACTTT
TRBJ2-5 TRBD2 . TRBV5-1 CASISGGSQETQYF TGCGCCAGCATCTCGGGGGGTTCTCAAGAGACCCAGTACTTC
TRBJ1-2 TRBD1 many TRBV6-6 CASRFQQGYSGYTF TGTGCCAGCAGATTTCAACAGGGGTACTCTGGCTACACCTTC
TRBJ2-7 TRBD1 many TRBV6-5 CASSSDPATGERAYEQYF TGTGCCAGCAGTTCCGACCCGGCTACAGGGGAGCGTGCGTACGAGCAGTACTTC
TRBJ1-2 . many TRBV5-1 CASSLVGEAGFGYTF TGCGCCAGCAGCTTGGTGGGGGAGGCCGGATTTGGCTACACCTTC
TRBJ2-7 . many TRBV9 CASSRFGGHEQYF TGTGCCAGCAGCCGCTTTGGCGGTCACGAGCAGTACTTC
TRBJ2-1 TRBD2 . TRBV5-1 CASSQRLADYNEQFF TGCGCCAGCAGCCAGAGACTAGCGGACTACAATGAGCAGTTCTTC
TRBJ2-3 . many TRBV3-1 CASSLRETPYTQYF TGTGCCAGCAGCCTGAGAGAAACCCCCTATACGCAGTATTTT
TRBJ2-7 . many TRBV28 CASSLVKTSEQYF TGTGCCAGCAGTTTGGTGAAAACAAGCGAGCAGTACTTC
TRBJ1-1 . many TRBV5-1 CASSLTGTPQGAFF TGCGCCAGCAGCTTAACCGGGACGCCCCAGGGGGCTTTCTTT
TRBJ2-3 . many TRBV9 CASSGRDWGEDTQYF TGTGCCAGCAGCGGCCGGGACTGGGGTGAAGATACGCAGTATTTT
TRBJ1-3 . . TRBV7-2 CASSLVWAGNTIYF TGTGCCAGCAGCTTAGTGTGGGCTGGAAACACCATATATTTT
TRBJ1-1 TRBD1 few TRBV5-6 CASSLEAGGYRGTEAFF TGTGCCAGCAGCTTGGAGGCAGGGGGCTATCGTGGCACTGAAGCTTTCTTT
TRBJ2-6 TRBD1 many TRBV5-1 CASSFTSTGGLGANVLTF TGCGCCAGCAGCTTTACTTCGACAGGGGGCCTTGGGGCCAACGTCCTGACTTTC
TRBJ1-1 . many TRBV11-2 CASSLGGPRNTEAFF TGTGCCAGCAGCTTAGGGGGCCCTCGGAACACTGAAGCTTTCTTT
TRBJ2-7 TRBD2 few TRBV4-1 CASSRGLALRSNEQYF TGCGCCAGCAGCCGGGGACTAGCGCTGCGCTCCAACGAGCAGTACTTC
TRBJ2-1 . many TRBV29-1 CSVEVATGGRQFF TGCAGCGTTGAAGTGGCTACCGGTGGTCGGCAGTTCTTC
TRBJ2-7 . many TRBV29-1 CSGHSRGGEQYF TGCAGCGGTCACTCGAGGGGGGGTGAGCAGTACTTC
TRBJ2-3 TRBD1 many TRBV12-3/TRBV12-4 CASSQGEIYTQYF TGTGCCAGTAGTCAGGGGGAGATTTATACGCAGTATTTT
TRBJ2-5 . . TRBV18 CASSPLSPAAPETQYF TGTGCCAGCTCACCCCTTTCCCCAGCCGCTCCGGAGACCCAGTACTTC
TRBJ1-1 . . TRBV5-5 CASSPAAMNTEAFF TGTGCCAGCAGCCCAGCGGCCATGAACACTGAAGCTTTCTTT
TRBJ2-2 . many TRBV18 CASSPTRTSNTGELFF TGTGCCAGCTCACCGACCAGGACCAGTAATACCGGGGAGCTGTTTTTT
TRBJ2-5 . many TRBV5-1 CASSLEGPPETQYF TGCGCCAGCAGCTTGGAGGGGCCGCCGGAGACCCAGTACTTC
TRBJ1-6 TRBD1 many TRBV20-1 CSATPPGTANSPLHF TGCAGTGCTACCCCGCCCGGGACAGCAAATTCACCCCTCCACTTT
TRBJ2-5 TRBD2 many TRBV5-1 CASSIQTSGQETQYF TGCGCCAGCAGCATCCAGACTAGCGGACAAGAGACCCAGTACTTC
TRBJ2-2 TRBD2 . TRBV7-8 CASSHQTSGSTGELFF TGTGCCAGCAGCCACCAGACTAGCGGGAGTACCGGGGAGCTGTTTTTT
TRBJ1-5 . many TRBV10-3 CAISESSVIVDGNQPQHF TGTGCCATCAGTGAGTCTTCTGTTATTGTGGACGGCAATCAGCCCCAGCATTTT
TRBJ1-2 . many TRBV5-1 CASSSDGYGYTF TGCGCCAGCAGCTCTGACGGCTATGGCTACACCTTC
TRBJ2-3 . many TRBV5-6 CASSETPAYTDTQYF TGTGCCAGCAGCGAAACCCCCGCCTACACAGATACGCAGTATTTT
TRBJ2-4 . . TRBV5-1 CASSFYICSASTENIQYF .
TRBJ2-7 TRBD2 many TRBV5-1 CASQGLAGVYEQYF TGCGCCAGCCAGGGACTAGCGGGAGTCTACGAGCAGTACTTC
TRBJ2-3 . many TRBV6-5 CASSTREAGPSTDTQYF TGTGCCAGCAGTACACGAGAAGCGGGTCCTAGCACAGATACGCAGTATTTT
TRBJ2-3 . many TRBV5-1 CASSFGERGTDTQYF TGCGCCAGCAGCTTTGGTGAGCGTGGCACAGATACGCAGTATTTT